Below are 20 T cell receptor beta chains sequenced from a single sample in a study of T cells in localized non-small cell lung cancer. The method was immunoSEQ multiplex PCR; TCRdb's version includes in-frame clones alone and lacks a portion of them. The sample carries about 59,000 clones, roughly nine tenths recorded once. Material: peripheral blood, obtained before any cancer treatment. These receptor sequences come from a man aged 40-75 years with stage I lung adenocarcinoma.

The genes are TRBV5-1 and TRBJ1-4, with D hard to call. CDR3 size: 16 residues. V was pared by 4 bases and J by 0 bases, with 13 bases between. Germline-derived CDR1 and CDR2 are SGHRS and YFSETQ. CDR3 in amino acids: CASSPWVGPTNEKLFF. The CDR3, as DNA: TGCGCCAGCAGCCCCTGGGTAGGCCCAACTAATGAAAAACTGTTTTTT. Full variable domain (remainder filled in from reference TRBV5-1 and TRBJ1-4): KAGVTQTPRYLIKTRGQQVTLSCSPISGHRSVSWYQQTPGQGLQFLFEYFSETQRNKGNFPGRFSGRQFSNSRSEMNVSTLELGDSALYLCASSPWVGPTNEKLFFGSGTQLSVL.

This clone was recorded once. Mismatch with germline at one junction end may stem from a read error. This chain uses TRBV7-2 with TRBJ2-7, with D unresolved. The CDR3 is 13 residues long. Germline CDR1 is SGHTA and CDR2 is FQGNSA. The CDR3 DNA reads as TGTGCCAGCAGCTTAGCCCCCTCCCACGAGCAGTACTTC. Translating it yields CASSLAPSHEQYF. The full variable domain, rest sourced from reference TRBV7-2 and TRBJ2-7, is GAGVSQSPSNKVTEKGKDVELRCDPISGHTALYWYRQSLGQGLEFLIYFQGNSAPDKSGLPSDRFSAERTGGSVSTLTIQRTQQEDSAVYLCASSLAPSHEQYFGPGTRLTVT.

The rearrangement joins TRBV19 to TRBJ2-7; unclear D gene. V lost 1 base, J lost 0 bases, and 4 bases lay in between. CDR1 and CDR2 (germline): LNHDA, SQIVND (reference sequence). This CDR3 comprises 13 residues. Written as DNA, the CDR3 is TGTGCCAGTAGTATAGGGACCTCCTACGAGCAGTACTTC. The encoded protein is CASSIGTSYEQYF.

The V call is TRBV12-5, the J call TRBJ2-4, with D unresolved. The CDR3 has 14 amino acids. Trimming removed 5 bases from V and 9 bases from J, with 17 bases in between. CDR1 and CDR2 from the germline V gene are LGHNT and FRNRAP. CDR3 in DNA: TGTGCTAGTGGTCCCCTGATAAAGGGTTCCATTCAGTACTTC. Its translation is CASGPLIKGSIQYF.

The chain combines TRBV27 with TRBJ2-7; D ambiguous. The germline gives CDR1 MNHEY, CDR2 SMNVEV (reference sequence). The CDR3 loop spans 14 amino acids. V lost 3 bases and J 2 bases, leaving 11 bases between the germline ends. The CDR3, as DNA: TGTGCCAGCAGTTTCGGTGGCGGACCCTACGAGCAGTACTTC. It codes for CASSFGGGPYEQYF.

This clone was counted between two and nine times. The DNA for the CDR3 is TGTGCCAGCAGCGCTCAGACAGGGGGCACTGAAGCTTTCTTT. Translated, it gives CASSAQTGGTEAFF. The rearrangement links TRBV9 to TRBJ1-1; 9 bases align to TRBD1. The trim removed 3 bases at V and 4 bases at J, leaving 4 bases unmatched. Germline loops: CDR1 SGDLS, CDR2 YYNGEE. The CDR3 runs to 14 residues.

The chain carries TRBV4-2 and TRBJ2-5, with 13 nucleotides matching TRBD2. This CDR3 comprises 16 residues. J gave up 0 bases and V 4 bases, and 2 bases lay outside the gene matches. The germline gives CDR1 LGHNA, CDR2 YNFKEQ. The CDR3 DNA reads TGTGCCAGCAGCCCAACTAGCGGGAGGGACCAAGAGACCCAGTACTTC. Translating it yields CASSPTSGRDQETQYF.

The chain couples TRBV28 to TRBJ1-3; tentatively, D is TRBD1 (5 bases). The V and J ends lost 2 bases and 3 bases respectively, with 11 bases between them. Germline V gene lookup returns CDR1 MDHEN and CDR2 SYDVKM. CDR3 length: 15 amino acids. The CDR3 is CASSLVGTSGNTIYF. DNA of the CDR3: TGTGCCAGCAGTTTAGTGGGGACGAGTGGAAACACCATATATTTT.

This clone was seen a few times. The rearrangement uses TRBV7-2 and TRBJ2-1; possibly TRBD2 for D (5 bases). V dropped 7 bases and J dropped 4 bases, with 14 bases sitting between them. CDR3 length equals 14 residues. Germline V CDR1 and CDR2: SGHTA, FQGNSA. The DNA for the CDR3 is TGTGCCAGCACGAGAGCGGCCCCTTACAATGAGCAGTTCTTC. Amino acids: CASTRAAPYNEQFF.

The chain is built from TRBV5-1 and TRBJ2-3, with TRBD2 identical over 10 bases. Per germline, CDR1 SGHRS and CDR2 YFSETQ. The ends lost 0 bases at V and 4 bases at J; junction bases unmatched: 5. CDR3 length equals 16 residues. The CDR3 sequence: CASSLAGGTSADTQYF. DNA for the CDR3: TGCGCCAGCAGCTTGGCGGGAGGGACTAGCGCAGATACGCAGTATTTT. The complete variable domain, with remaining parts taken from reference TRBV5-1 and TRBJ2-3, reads KAGVTQTPRYLIKTRGQQVTLSCSPISGHRSVSWYQQTPGQGLQFLFEYFSETQRNKGNFPGRFSGRQFSNSRSEMNVSTLELGDSALYLCASSLAGGTSADTQYFGPGTRLTVL.

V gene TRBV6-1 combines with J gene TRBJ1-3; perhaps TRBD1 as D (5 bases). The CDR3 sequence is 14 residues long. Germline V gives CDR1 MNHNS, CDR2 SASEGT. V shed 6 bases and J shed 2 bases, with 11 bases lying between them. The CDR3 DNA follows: TGTGCCAGCAGCTCAGACAGTACTGGAAACACCATATATTTT. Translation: CASSSDSTGNTIYF.

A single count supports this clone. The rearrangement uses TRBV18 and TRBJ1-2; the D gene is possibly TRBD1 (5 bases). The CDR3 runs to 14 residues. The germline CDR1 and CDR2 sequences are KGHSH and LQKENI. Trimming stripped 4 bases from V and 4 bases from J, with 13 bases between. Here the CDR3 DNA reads TGTGCCAGCTCACTTGACGGGACGGTCTATGGCTACACCTTC. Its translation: CASSLDGTVYGYTF.

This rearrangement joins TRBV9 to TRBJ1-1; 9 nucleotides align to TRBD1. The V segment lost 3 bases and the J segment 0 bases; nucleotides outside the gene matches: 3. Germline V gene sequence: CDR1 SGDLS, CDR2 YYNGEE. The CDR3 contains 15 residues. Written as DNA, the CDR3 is TGTGCCAGCAGCGCCACAGGGGGCATGAACACTGAAGCTTTCTTT. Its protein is CASSATGGMNTEAFF.

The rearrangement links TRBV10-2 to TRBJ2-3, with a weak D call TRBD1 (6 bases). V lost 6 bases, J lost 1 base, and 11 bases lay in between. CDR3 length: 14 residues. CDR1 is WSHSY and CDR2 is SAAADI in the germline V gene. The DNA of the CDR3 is TGCGCCAGCAGACAGGGAGCTGGCACAGATACGCAGTATTTT. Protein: CASRQGAGTDTQYF.

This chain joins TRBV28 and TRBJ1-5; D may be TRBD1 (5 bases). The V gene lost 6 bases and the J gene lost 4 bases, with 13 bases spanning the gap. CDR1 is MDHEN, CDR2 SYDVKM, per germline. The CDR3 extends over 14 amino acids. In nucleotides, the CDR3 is TGTGCCAGCAGATCCGTGGGGCGGAATCAGCCCCAGCATTTT. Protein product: CASRSVGRNQPQHF.

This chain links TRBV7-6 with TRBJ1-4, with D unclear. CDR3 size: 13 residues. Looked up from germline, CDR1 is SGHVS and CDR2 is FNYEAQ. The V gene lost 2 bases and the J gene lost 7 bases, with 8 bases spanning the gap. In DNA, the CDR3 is TGTGCCAGCAGCTTAATCGGCGGTGAAAAACTGTTTTTT. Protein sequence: CASSLIGGEKLFF.

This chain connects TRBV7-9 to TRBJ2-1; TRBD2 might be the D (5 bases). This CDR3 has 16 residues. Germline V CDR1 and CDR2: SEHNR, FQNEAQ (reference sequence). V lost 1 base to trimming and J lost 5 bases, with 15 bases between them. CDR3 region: CASSLGGSIRHNEQFF. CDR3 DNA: TGTGCCAGCAGCTTAGGCGGGTCGATAAGGCACAATGAGCAGTTCTTC.

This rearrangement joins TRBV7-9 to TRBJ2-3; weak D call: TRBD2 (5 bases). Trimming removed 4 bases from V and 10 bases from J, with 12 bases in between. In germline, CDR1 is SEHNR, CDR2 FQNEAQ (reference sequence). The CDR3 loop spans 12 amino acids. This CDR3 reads CASSYQRASQYF. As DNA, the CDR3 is TGTGCCAGCAGCTACCAGAGGGCGTCGCAGTATTTT.

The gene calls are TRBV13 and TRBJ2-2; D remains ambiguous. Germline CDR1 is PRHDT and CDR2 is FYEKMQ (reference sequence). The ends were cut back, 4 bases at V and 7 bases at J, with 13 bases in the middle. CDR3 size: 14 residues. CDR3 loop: CASSSRSLLGELFF. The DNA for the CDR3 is TGTGCCAGCAGCTCCCGGAGTCTTCTCGGGGAGCTGTTTTTT.

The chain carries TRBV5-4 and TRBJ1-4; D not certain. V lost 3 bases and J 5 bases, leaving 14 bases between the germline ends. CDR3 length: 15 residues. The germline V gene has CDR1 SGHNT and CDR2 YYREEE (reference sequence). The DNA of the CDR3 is TGTGCCAGCAGCTCCGGAGGAGGGAAGAATGAAAAACTGTTTTTT. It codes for CASSSGGGKNEKLFF.